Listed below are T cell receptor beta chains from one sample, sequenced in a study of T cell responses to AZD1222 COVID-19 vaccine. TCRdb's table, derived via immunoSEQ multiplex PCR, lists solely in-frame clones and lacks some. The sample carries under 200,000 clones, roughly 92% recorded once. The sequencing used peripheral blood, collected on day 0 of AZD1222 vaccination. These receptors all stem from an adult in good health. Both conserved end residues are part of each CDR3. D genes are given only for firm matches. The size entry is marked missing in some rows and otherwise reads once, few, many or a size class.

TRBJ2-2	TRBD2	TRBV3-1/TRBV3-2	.	CASSQDGASGSFANTGELFF	TGTGCCAGCAGCCAAGACGGGGCTAGCGGGAGCTTCGCGAACACCGGGGAGCTGTTTTTT
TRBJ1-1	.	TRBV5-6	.	CASSLGLTEAFF	TGTGCCAGCAGCTTGGGATTGACTGAAGCTTTCTTT
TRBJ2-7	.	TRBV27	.	CASSKSPYEQYF	TGTGCCAGTAGTAAGTCCCCTTACGAGCAGTACTTC
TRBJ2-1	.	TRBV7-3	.	CASSLTESSYNEQFF	TGTGCCAGCAGCTTAACTGAAAGCTCCTACAATGAGCAGTTCTTC
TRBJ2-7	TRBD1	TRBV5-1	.	CASSLSPGQGSYEQYF	TGCGCCAGCAGCTTGTCTCCCGGACAGGGTTCCTACGAGCAGTACTTC
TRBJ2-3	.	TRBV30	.	CAWGLTGYSTDTQYF	TGTGCCTGGGGTCTGACAGGTTACAGCACAGATACGCAGTATTTT
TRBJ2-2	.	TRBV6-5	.	CASSYWRTANQGELFF	TGTGCCAGCAGTTATTGGAGGACAGCGAATCAGGGGGAGCTGTTTTTT
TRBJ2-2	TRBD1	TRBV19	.	CASSRGQGPTGELFF	TGTGCCAGTAGTAGGGGACAGGGGCCCACCGGGGAGCTGTTTTTT
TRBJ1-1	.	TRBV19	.	CASSISEGNTEAFF	TGTGCCAGTAGTATATCGGAGGGGAACACTGAAGCTTTCTTT
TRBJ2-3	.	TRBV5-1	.	CASSPEGTDTQYF	TGCGCCAGCAGCCCGGAAGGCACAGATACGCAGTATTTT
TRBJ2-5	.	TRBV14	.	CASSQDLRGVRETQYF	TGTGCCAGCAGCCAAGATCTGAGGGGGGTCAGGGAGACCCAGTACTTC
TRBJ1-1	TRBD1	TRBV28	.	CASLQGERGTEAFF	TGTGCCAGCTTACAGGGGGAGAGGGGCACTGAAGCTTTCTTT
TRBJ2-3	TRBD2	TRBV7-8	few	CASSLVLRGGSTDTQYF	TGTGCCAGCAGCTTAGTACTGCGGGGGGGTAGCACAGATACGCAGTATTTT
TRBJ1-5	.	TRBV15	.	CATSSTKNQPQHF	TGTGCCACCAGCAGTACTAAGAATCAGCCCCAGCATTTT
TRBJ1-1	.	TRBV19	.	CASSIGGRNTEAFF	TGTGCCAGTAGTATAGGCGGACGGAACACTGAAGCTTTCTTT
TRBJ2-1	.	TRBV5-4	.	CASSLSYEQFF	TGTGCCAGCAGCTTGAGCTATGAGCAGTTCTTC
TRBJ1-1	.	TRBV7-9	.	CASSVHQGTTEAFF	TGTGCCAGCAGCGTCCATCAGGGTACCACTGAAGCTTTCTTT
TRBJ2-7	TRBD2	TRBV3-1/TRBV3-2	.	CASSQDPASGPYEQYF	TGTGCCAGCAGCCAAGATCCGGCTAGCGGCCCCTACGAGCAGTACTTC
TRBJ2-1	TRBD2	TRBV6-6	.	CASRQGTKIYNEQFF	TGTGCCAGCAGACAAGGGACTAAAATCTACAATGAGCAGTTCTTC
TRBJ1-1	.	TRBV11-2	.	CASSSLQNTEAFF	TGTGCCAGCAGCTCGCTACAGAACACTGAAGCTTTCTTT